The text below deals with one TCR beta chain. The antigen is unknown. This entry belongs to a study of T-cell memory formation after mild COVID-19. Study findings and constraints: Later expanders leaned CD4+, whereas day 15 to 85 contracting clones were balanced CD4/CD8.

Using its own MiXCR run on the 5' RACE reads, TCRdb lists one record per CDR3 protein. The sample includes fewer than 700,000 distinct CDR3 sequences, over 15% of them seen just once. The specimen sequenced was PBMCs or a T cell subset sorted from them (not recorded which). The sequence derives from an adult woman who had mild COVID-19 (a few samples of this study predate the infection). Cell type and time point are not known.

This CDR3 is CASSQVGGQPYEQYF. The CDR3 DNA reads as TGTGCCAGCAGCCAAGTAGGCGGACAGCCCTACGAGCAGTACTTC. V usage is TRBV4-2 and J usage is TRBJ2-7, with D possibly TRBD1 on 6 matching bases. Germline CDR1 and CDR2: LGHNA and YNFKEQ. The V gene lost 1 base and the J gene lost 2 bases, with 12 bases spanning the gap. The CDR3 has 15 amino acids.